Below, one TCR beta chain is given with its context. No antigen is known for it. The CDR3 contains 19 residues. V lost 0 bases and J 5 bases, leaving 23 bases between the germline ends. Looked up from germline, CDR1 is SGHAT and CDR2 is FQNNGV. TCRdb keeps only in-frame clones here, not all; method: immunoSEQ multiplex PCR. The sample contains roughly 410,000 clones, about 96% of which appear only once. This sample was included in a study of shared clonotypes between healthy human individuals. Study context: CD4 naive and CD4 memory each took three plates per donor, while CD8 naive took two and CD8 memory one.

Study-level points and caveats: Genetic and exposure-history diversity was limited by the few donors.

The chain combines TRBV11-2 with TRBJ2-1; a weak D match, TRBD2 (6 bases). The sample consisted of memory CD8+ T cells sorted from blood. Subset in this sample: CD45RO+ cells pooled with CCR7-negative TemRA cells. This TCR derives from a man aged 30 to 39 in good health. DNA of the CDR3: TGTGCCAGCAGCTTAGATGTGCGGGGTGTTTTGCGGCTCGACAATGAGCAGTTCTTC. Translating it yields CASSLDVRGVLRLDNEQFF.